This paragraph reports one T cell receptor beta chain. Runs used v3.0 of the immunoSEQ assay and were done at survey level. TCRdb's copy holds only in-frame clones and misses some; the assay was immunoSEQ multiplex PCR. Here the sample spans roughly 20,000 clones, around 82% being singletons. This entry is derived from a study of long-term antiretroviral therapy in people with HIV. The source is a man aged 50-60 years with HIV. The material sequenced was unsorted PBMCs, taken at the start of antiretroviral therapy.

CDR3: CASSGDTEAFF. The CDR3 DNA reads as TGTGCCAGCAGCGGGGACACTGAAGCTTTCTTT. The V and J genes are TRBV9 and TRBJ1-1; D unclear. CDR1 and CDR2 (germline): SGDLS, YYNGEE. Trimming removed 3 bases at V and 3 bases at J, with 3 bases between. The CDR3 length is 11 residues. The whole variable domain, filled in from reference TRBV9 and TRBJ1-1, reads DSGVTQTPKHLITATGQRVTLRCSPRSGDLSVYWYQQSLDQGLQFLIQYYNGEERAKGNILERFSAQQFPDLHSELNLSSLELGDSALYFCASSGDTEAFFGQGTRLTVV.